Presented here are 20 T cell receptor beta chains from one specimen sequenced in a study of PD-1 blockade in classical Hodgkin lymphoma (TCRdb year 2020). The sample's time point, from its label and the paper: cycle 4 day 1 (C4D1), after 6 weeks of nivolumab. All trial patients had relapsed after autologous stem cell transplantation, with cohorts A, B and C differing in prior brentuximab vedotin exposure. Libraries were built with the immunoSEQ multiplex PCR assay. Imported from immuneACCESS, the table was reduced by TCRdb to in-frame sequences with V and J called. These copies leave out some clones; in studies compared against another copy, an unresolved V gene accounts for under half, and the cause of the remainder is not known. The sample contains around 19,000 clones, nearly 80% of them found a single time. Of the sample, roughly 7% falls within the top ten clones. The sequenced sample was peripheral blood mononuclear cells (PBMCs), obtained before the fourth cycle of nivolumab. The receptor source for this set is a human donor with classical Hodgkin lymphoma.

V is TRBV19 and J is TRBJ2-7; TRBD1 matches 9 bases. This CDR3 comprises 14 residues. V lost 8 bases to trimming and J lost 6 bases; unmatched junction nucleotides: 11. Germline lookup yields CDR1 LNHDA and CDR2 SQIVND (reference sequence). CDR3: CASRPDRGGVEQYF. CDR3 DNA sequence: TGTGCCAGTCGACCGGACAGGGGAGGCGTCGAGCAGTACTTC.

The rearrangement links TRBV27 to TRBJ2-1; perhaps TRBD2 as D (5 bases). The CDR3 loop spans 14 amino acids. V lost 3 bases, J lost 7 bases, and 13 bases lay in between. Germline CDR1 and CDR2: MNHEY and SMNVEV (reference sequence). The CDR3 here is CASSFSGFQNEQFF. The DNA of the CDR3 is TGTGCCAGCAGTTTTTCGGGATTTCAAAATGAGCAGTTCTTC.

The J gene is TRBJ2-3, the V gene TRBV5-4; no clear D. V was cut by 3 bases and J by 0 bases, with 14 bases left in between. CDR1 and CDR2 (germline): SGHNT, YYREEE (reference sequence). The CDR3 sequence is 16 residues long. CDR3 nucleotide sequence: TGTGCCAGCAGCTCCCTTCTCCGTGCTAGCACAGATACGCAGTATTTT. Its protein product is CASSSLLRASTDTQYF.

The chain's CDR3 is CASSLFPDTQYF. CDR3 DNA: TGTGCCAGCAGTTTATTCCCAGATACGCAGTATTTT. The chain carries TRBV27 and TRBJ2-3, with no clear D. V lost 1 base and J 4 bases, leaving 3 bases between the germline ends. The germline gives CDR1 MNHEY, CDR2 SMNVEV (reference sequence). CDR3 length: 12 amino acids.

The J gene is TRBJ1-1, the V gene TRBV20-1; D is undetermined. This CDR3 has 11 residues. Deletions cut 4 bases from V and 4 bases from J, with 7 bases between. Germline CDR1 is DFQATT and CDR2 is SNEGSKA (reference sequence). In nucleotides, the CDR3 is TGCAGTGCTATAGGGTTCACTGAAGCTTTCTTT. Residues: CSAIGFTEAFF.

The rearrangement links TRBV5-1 to TRBJ2-7; no reliable D call. Germline CDR1 SGHRS, CDR2 YFSETQ. V shed 1 base and J shed 0 bases, with 11 bases lying between them. The CDR3 has 15 residues. The CDR3 sequence: CASSLLGLSSYEQYF. The CDR3 bases are TGCGCCAGCAGCTTGTTGGGGTTGAGCTCCTACGAGCAGTACTTC.

This clone has only one observation. The V call is TRBV5-1, the J call TRBJ2-3; 13 bases align to TRBD2. Germline loops: CDR1 SGHRS, CDR2 YFSETQ. J gave up 2 bases and V 1 base, and 4 bases lay outside the gene matches. The CDR3 loop spans 17 amino acids. CDR3 DNA: TGCGCCAGCAGCTTGTTTACTAGCGGGGGGGTCACAGATACGCAGTATTTT. This sequence encodes CASSLFTSGGVTDTQYF. Variable domain in full (rest from reference TRBV5-1 and TRBJ2-3): KAGVTQTPRYLIKTRGQQVTLSCSPISGHRSVSWYQQTPGQGLQFLFEYFSETQRNKGNFPGRFSGRQFSNSRSEMNVSTLELGDSALYLCASSLFTSGGVTDTQYFGPGTRLTVL.

The genes are TRBV6-1 and TRBJ2-7, with D unresolved. V was trimmed by 1 base and J by 4 bases, leaving 17 bases between them. The CDR3 has 16 amino acids. From germline, CDR1 is MNHNS and CDR2 SASEGT. CDR3 residues: CASSEVWTYPSYEQYF. The DNA of the CDR3 is TGTGCCAGCAGTGAAGTATGGACGTATCCCTCTTACGAGCAGTACTTC.

The rearrangement uses TRBV18 and TRBJ1-2; D possibly corresponds to TRBD1 (5 bases). The CDR3 runs 14 residues. The germline V gene encodes CDR1 KGHSH and CDR2 LQKENI. V gave up 3 bases and J gave up 8 bases, with 16 bases separating them. The CDR3 here is CASSPPWGPMGYTF. In DNA, the CDR3 is TGTGCCAGCTCACCCCCTTGGGGCCCTATGGGCTACACCTTC.

This clone was recorded once. The chain employs TRBV7-9 and TRBJ2-5, with 11 bases identical to TRBD1. Germline CDR1 and CDR2: SEHNR and FQNEAQ (reference sequence). V lost 7 bases to trimming and J lost 0 bases; unmatched junction nucleotides: 7. CDR3 size: 16 residues. CDR3 sequence (DNA): TGTGCCAGCACCTGGGGGGACAGGGGGTACCAAGAGACCCAGTACTTC. This sequence encodes CASTWGDRGYQETQYF.

This chain connects TRBV28 to TRBJ2-5; 11 bases fit TRBD1. The end of the DNA fits TRBJ2-7 better, so the J call may be wrong. There are 15 residues in the CDR3. Germline V gene lookup returns CDR1 MDHEN and CDR2 SYDVKM. The DNA for the CDR3 is TGTGCCAGCAGTCTCCAGACCGGGACAGGGGGCGAGCAGTACTTC. Its protein is CASSLQTGTGGEQYF.

The V and J genes are TRBV2 and TRBJ2-2; D is unresolved. V gave up 8 bases and J gave up 1 base, with 8 bases separating them. CDR3 length: 13 amino acids. Germline CDR1 is SNHLY and CDR2 is FYNNEI. This CDR3 is CASSKENTGELFF. CDR3 DNA sequence: TGTGCCAGCTCTAAGGAGAACACCGGGGAGCTGTTTTTT.

This chain connects TRBV21-1 to TRBJ1-5. TRBV21-1 is annotated as a pseudogene. This CDR3 is built from 19 residues. The CDR3 region is CASSRRSVLSANSNQPQHF. CDR3 DNA sequence: TGTGCCAGCAGCCGCCGTAGCGTCTTATCAGCTAATAGCAATCAGCCCCAGCATTTT.

The J gene is TRBJ2-7, the V gene TRBV7-2; 8 positions match TRBD1. The CDR3 extends over 17 amino acids. J lost 6 bases, V lost 4 bases, and 17 bases had no gene match. Germline V gene sequence: CDR1 SGHTA, CDR2 FQGNSA. The CDR3 is CASSSPRTTGARVEQYF. The CDR3 bases are TGTGCCAGCAGCTCCCCCCGTACGACAGGGGCCAGGGTCGAGCAGTACTTC.

V usage is TRBV15 and J usage is TRBJ2-5, with 7 bases identical to TRBD2. Looked up from germline, CDR1 is LNHNV and CDR2 is YYDKDF (reference sequence). V was pared by 7 bases and J by 5 bases, with 16 bases of the junction left unmatched. The CDR3 loop spans 16 amino acids. CDR3: CATTAGRQGIGETQYF. For the CDR3, the DNA is TGTGCCACCACCGCCGGGAGGCAGGGTATAGGGGAGACCCAGTACTTC.

The chain links TRBV29-1 to TRBJ1-2; D possibly corresponds to TRBD1 (6 bases). This CDR3 contains 12 residues. Trimming left V 5 bases short and J 4 bases short, with 11 bases between. CDR1 and CDR2 from the germline V gene are SQVTM and ANQGSEA. CDR3 nucleotides: TGCAGCGTTTTGGACAGTCTCTATGGCTACACCTTC. It specifies CSVLDSLYGYTF.

The rearrangement links TRBV4-1 to TRBJ2-5, with a weak D call TRBD2 (6 bases). The CDR3 has 18 amino acids. The germline gives CDR1 MGHRA, CDR2 YSYEKL. V dropped 0 bases and J dropped 1 base, with 18 bases sitting between them. The CDR3 coding sequence is TGCGCCAGCAGCCAAGAGCCCGGGACTCTGGGGGGCCAAGAGACCCAGTACTTC. Its translation is CASSQEPGTLGGQETQYF.

V and J are TRBV5-1 and TRBJ2-2; D unresolved. The CDR3 runs to 12 residues. Germline loops: CDR1 SGHRS, CDR2 YFSETQ. With 4 bases removed from V and 1 base from J, the gap between germline ends came to 2 bases. In nucleotides, the CDR3 is TGCGCCAGCAGCGAGAACACCGGGGAGCTGTTTTTT. It translates to CASSENTGELFF.

This chain joins TRBV18 and TRBJ1-1; D not resolved. CDR3 length equals 13 residues. Trimming took 8 bases from V and 4 from J, leaving 14 bases between them. Per germline, CDR1 KGHSH and CDR2 LQKENI. The CDR3 loop is CASDPVGGTEAFF. The CDR3, as DNA: TGTGCCAGCGACCCCGTGGGTGGCACTGAAGCTTTCTTT.

This chain joins TRBV5-1 and TRBJ2-5; the match to TRBD1 covers 11 bases. CDR1 SGHRS and CDR2 YFSETQ come from the germline V gene. V lost 6 bases and J lost 1; bases outside the gene matches: 5. The CDR3 is 15 amino acids. CDR3 nucleotides: TGCGCCAGCAATTTTGGGACAGGGGGCCAAGAGACCCAGTACTTC. Amino acids: CASNFGTGGQETQYF.